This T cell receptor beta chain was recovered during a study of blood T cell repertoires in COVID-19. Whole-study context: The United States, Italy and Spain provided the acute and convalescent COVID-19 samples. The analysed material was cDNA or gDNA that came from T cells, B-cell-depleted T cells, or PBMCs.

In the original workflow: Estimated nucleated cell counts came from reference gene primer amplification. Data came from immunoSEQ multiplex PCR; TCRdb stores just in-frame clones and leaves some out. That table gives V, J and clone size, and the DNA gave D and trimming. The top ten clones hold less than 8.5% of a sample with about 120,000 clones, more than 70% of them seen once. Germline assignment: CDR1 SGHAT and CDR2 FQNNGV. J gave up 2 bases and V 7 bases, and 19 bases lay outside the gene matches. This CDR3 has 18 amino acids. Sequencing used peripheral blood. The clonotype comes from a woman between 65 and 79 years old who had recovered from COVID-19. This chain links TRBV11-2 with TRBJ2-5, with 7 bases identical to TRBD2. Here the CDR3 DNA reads TGTGCCAGCACCATTAGTGGGCTTTGGCTAGCGGTACAAGAGACCCAGTACTTC. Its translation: CASTISGLWLAVQETQYF.